One and the same sample provided the 27 T cell receptor beta chains below, sequenced in a study of metastatic and nonmetastatic thyroid tumors. TCRdb reanalyzed the PCR reads via MiXCR. This table holds some 25,000 clones, about 20% found once. Among the patients, none had received any treatment before thyroid surgery. The sample taken for sequencing was blood. The source of these receptors is a female donor with papillary thyroid cancer or a benign thyroid nodule (not recorded which). Some clones in this sample may be carry-over from other donors' samples.

In regard to this clone: The sample has other DNA sequences that encode this CDR3 too. The chain combines TRBV6-1 with TRBJ1-4; tentative D call: TRBD1 (5 bases). V was cut by 8 bases and J by 7 bases, with 17 bases left in between. The CDR3 runs to 14 residues. Germline-derived CDR1 and CDR2 are MNHNS and SASEGT. The CDR3 DNA reads as TGTGCCAGCCGGAAGGGCCAGGGAAGTGAAAAACTGTTTTTT. It yields the protein CASRKGQGSEKLFF.

This clone came up many times. The genes are TRBV7-9 and TRBJ2-2, with TRBD2 as a possible D gene (5 bases). The CDR3 is 15 amino acids. CDR1 SEHNR and CDR2 FQNEAQ come from the germline V gene (reference sequence). The V end lost 5 bases, the J end lost 4 bases, and 14 bases lay between the germline ends. The CDR3 coding sequence is TGTGCCAGCAGCCCGAATCGGGAAATCACCGGGGAGCTGTTTTTT. This codes for CASSPNREITGELFF.

By share, this clone ranks as medium-sized. The chain links TRBV12-3 or TRBV12-4 to TRBJ2-1, with 9 bases fitting TRBD2. The J segment lost 2 bases and the V segment lost 5 bases, leaving 4 bases of the junction unmatched. This CDR3 spans 15 amino acids. This CDR3 reads CASSPRLAAYNEQFF. For the CDR3, the DNA is TGTGCCAGCAGTCCCCGACTAGCGGCCTACAATGAGCAGTTCTTC.

This clone was counted many times. In DNA form, the CDR3 reads TGTGCCAGCAGTGTCCTAGCGGGAGGAACCGGGGAGCTGTTTTTT. Encoded protein: CASSVLAGGTGELFF. This chain joins TRBV2 and TRBJ2-2, with 11 positions matching TRBD2. Germline loops: CDR1 SNHLY, CDR2 FYNNEI. Trimming removed 4 bases from V and 5 bases from J; junction bases left unmatched: 3. CDR3 size: 15 residues.

The V call is TRBV6-2 or TRBV6-3, the J call TRBJ2-5; 7 bases agree with TRBD1. With 8 bases clipped from V and 9 bases from J, the junction kept 15 bases outside the gene matches. The germline gives CDR1 MNHEY, CDR2 SVGEGT. CDR3 length: 14 amino acids. The CDR3 DNA follows: TGTGCCAGCGGCTCCTCGGACAGGCCAGGGGCCCAGTACTTC. Encoded protein: CASGSSDRPGAQYF.

In its sample, this clone was seen many times. The chain couples TRBV19 to TRBJ2-2; D is ambiguous. V gave up 5 bases and J gave up 5 bases, with 18 bases separating them. The CDR3 contains 16 residues. In germline, CDR1 is LNHDA, CDR2 SQIVND (reference sequence). The CDR3 coding sequence is TGTGCCAGTAGTGTTGGACCTACCCTGGGGACCGGGGAGCTGTTTTTT. Its translation: CASSVGPTLGTGELFF.

The V call is TRBV28, the J call TRBJ2-7; 8 bases match TRBD1. The CDR3 covers 14 residues. CDR1 is MDHEN and CDR2 is SYDVKM in the germline V gene. The V segment lost 8 bases and the J segment 3 bases; nucleotides outside the gene matches: 9. CDR3 nucleotide sequence: TGTGCCAGCTCCGGACAGGGTTCCAACTACGAGCAGTACTTC. Translating it yields CASSGQGSNYEQYF.

Comment on this clone: A read error is likely, as this CDR3 ends without the conserved phenylalanine or tryptophan. The chain employs TRBV18 and TRBJ2-4, with 10 nucleotides matching TRBD1. From germline, CDR1 is KGHSH and CDR2 LQKENI. The CDR3 extends over 14 amino acids. The CDR3, as DNA: TGTGCCAGATCACGACAGGGGGCGAAAAACATTCAGTACATC. It yields the protein CARSRQGAKNIQYI.

Concerning this clone: The germline gene is not matched at one end of the junction; a read error may be the cause. The V call is TRBV7-8, the J call TRBJ2-7; D is unclear. The germline gives CDR1 SGHVS, CDR2 FQNEAQ. The CDR3 loop spans 12 amino acids. CDR3 DNA sequence: TGTGCCAGCAGCCCTGTTGTCTACGAGCAATACTTC. Protein sequence: CASSPVVYEQYF.

Many counts were recorded for this clone. V usage is TRBV4-1 and J usage is TRBJ2-3; D may match TRBD1 or TRBD2 (5 bases each). Germline CDR1 reads MGHRA; CDR2 reads YSYEKL. This CDR3 spans 16 amino acids. V was cut by 2 bases and J by 4 bases, with 16 bases left in between. The CDR3 DNA reads as TGCGCCAGCAGCCAATTAAGGACAATGGGGGCAGATACGCAGTATTTT. Translated, it gives CASSQLRTMGADTQYF.

The gene calls are TRBV5-1 and TRBJ1-2; the match to TRBD1 covers 8 bases. Germline assignment: CDR1 SGHRS and CDR2 YFSETQ. The CDR3 spans 13 residues. V lost 4 bases to trimming and J lost 6 bases; unmatched junction nucleotides: 5. CDR3: CASSTGGRDGYTF. The CDR3 DNA is TGCGCCAGCAGCACAGGGGGAAGGGATGGCTACACCTTC.

This clone was recorded many times. J is TRBJ1-5 and V is TRBV19; 9 bases map to TRBD1. V lost 5 bases to trimming and J lost 6 bases; unmatched junction nucleotides: 5. Looked up from germline, CDR1 is LNHDA and CDR2 is SQIVND (reference sequence). This CDR3 is built from 14 residues. In DNA form, the CDR3 reads TGTGCCAGTAGTTGGGGGACAGGGAGTCAGCCCCAGCATTTT. This codes for CASSWGTGSQPQHF.

Within the sample, this clone is medium-sized. The chain combines TRBV6-1 with TRBJ2-7; the match to TRBD1 covers 7 bases. The trim removed 6 bases at V and 5 bases at J, leaving 4 bases unmatched. CDR1 and CDR2 from the germline V gene are MNHNS and SASEGT. This CDR3 is 12 amino acids long. The CDR3 DNA reads TGTGCCAGCAGGACAGGGTTAAACGAGCAGTACTTC. It specifies CASRTGLNEQYF.

Only a few counts were recorded for this clone. With a much larger clone just one base away, this may be a read error. It is likely a read error, because the conserved phenylalanine at the end of the CDR3 is missing. The chain uses TRBV2 and TRBJ2-5; D might be TRBD1 or TRBD2, each matching 5 bases. Trimming pared 6 bases from V and 5 bases from J, leaving 19 bases between. Germline loops: CDR1 SNHLY, CDR2 FYNNEI. This CDR3 has 15 residues. CDR3 sequence reads: CASSLGWGWQETQYL. In DNA form, the CDR3 reads TGTGCCAGCAGCTTGGGGTGGGGGTGGCAGGAGACCCAGTACCTC.

Judged by abundance, this clone is medium-sized. The chain has TRBV12-3 or TRBV12-4 and TRBJ2-6; D is unresolved. The CDR3 sequence is 15 residues long. The V end was cut by 7 bases, the J end by 0 bases, with 10 bases between. CDR3 protein: CASTPHSSGANVLTF. The CDR3 bases are TGTGCCAGCACCCCCCACAGCTCTGGGGCCAACGTCCTGACTTTC.

With respect to this clone: A much larger clone lies a single base off, so this may be a read error. V gene TRBV5-6 combines with J gene TRBJ2-1, with D perhaps assigned TRBD1 or TRBD2 (5 bases each). V lost 6 bases and J lost 4, with 17 bases in between. The CDR3 is 15 residues long. The V gene's germline CDR1 is SGHDT and CDR2 YYEEEE. The CDR3 DNA is TGTGCCAGCATCTCGCCGGGACCGATGTACAATGAGCAGTTCTTC. Protein sequence: CASISPGPMYNEQFF.

Note on this clone: A much larger clone is a single base away; this may be a read error. The rearrangement links TRBV7-3 to TRBJ2-3; a possible D gene is TRBD2 (6 bases). The CDR3 is 16 residues long. Germline CDR1 and CDR2: SGHTA and FQGTGA. V lost 4 bases, J lost 2 bases, and 16 bases lay in between. The CDR3 region has the DNA TGTGCCAGCAGCTCAGGGCGGGACTGGTTCACAGATACGCAGTATTTT. As protein: CASSSGRDWFTDTQYF.

The J gene is TRBJ1-2, the V gene TRBV6-1; unclear D gene. The CDR3 has 13 amino acids. V gave up 6 bases and J gave up 8 bases, with 16 bases separating them. Germline CDR1 reads MNHNS; CDR2 reads SASEGT. The CDR3 reads CASSHPRWLGYTF. The DNA of the CDR3 is TGTGCCAGCAGCCACCCCCGTTGGCTGGGCTACACCTTC.

This clone is labeled medium-sized. The V and J genes are TRBV6-1 and TRBJ2-7, with D possibly being TRBD1 or TRBD2 (5 bases each). Germline V lookup: CDR1 MNHNS, CDR2 SASEGT. The CDR3 length is 13 residues. V lost 10 bases, J lost 6 bases, and 19 bases lay in between. CDR3 sequence: CATGRGASREQYF. CDR3 coding DNA: TGTGCCACCGGACGAGGGGCGAGTCGCGAGCAGTACTTC.

By share of the sample, this clone is medium-sized. The chain carries TRBV20-1 and TRBJ2-7, with 8 bases fitting TRBD1. CDR1 and CDR2 (germline): DFQATT, SNEGSKA (reference sequence). J lost 3 bases, V lost 6 bases, and 7 bases had no gene match. The CDR3 extends over 13 amino acids. The CDR3 is CSARADRDYEQYF. Written as DNA, the CDR3 is TGCAGTGCCAGGGCGGACAGGGACTACGAGCAGTACTTC.

This clone has more than one count but fewer than ten. The rearrangement uses TRBV6-2 or TRBV6-3 and TRBJ2-7; D is unclear. The length of the CDR3 is 12 residues. CDR1 is MNHEY, CDR2 SVGEGT, per germline. Trimming took off 7 bases at V and 4 bases at J, with 11 bases between the two ends. The CDR3 reads CASTYPSYEQYF. The CDR3, as DNA: TGTGCCAGCACTTATCCGTCTTACGAGCAGTACTTC.

This clone appeared many times. The rearrangement joins TRBV12-3 or TRBV12-4 to TRBJ2-1; 7 nucleotides match TRBD1. There are 16 residues in the CDR3. V was clipped by 6 bases and J by 1 base; unmatched bases: 9. The CDR3 coding sequence is TGTGCCAGCAGCCCCGACAGGGAGTGGTCCTACAATGAGCAGTTCTTC. Translation: CASSPDREWSYNEQFF.

At least ten counts were recorded for this clone. The chain employs TRBV29-1 and TRBJ1-2; 7 bases line up with TRBD1. V shed 8 bases, J shed 5 bases, and the junction held 14 bases outside the gene matches. Per the germline V gene, CDR1 is SQVTM and CDR2 is ANQGSEA. The CDR3 is 14 residues long. The CDR3 DNA sequence: TGCAGCCTTTACCACCCCTCACAGGGGTATGGCTACACCTTC. Protein sequence: CSLYHPSQGYGYTF.

This clone was counted at least ten times. The CDR3 DNA is TGCGCCAGCAGCCAAGAAGGGGCCGGGTCCCAAGAGACCCAGTACTTC. Translating it yields CASSQEGAGSQETQYF. The genes are TRBV4-3 and TRBJ2-5; TRBD1 is a possible D gene (5 bases). The CDR3 runs to 16 residues. Germline V gives CDR1 LGHNA, CDR2 YSLEER. V was pared by 0 bases and J by 1 base, with 12 bases between.

This clone was detected many times. The V call is TRBV4-2, the J call TRBJ2-7; D could derive from TRBD1 or TRBD2 (6 bases each). Trimming left V 6 bases short and J 0 bases short, with 12 bases between. Germline V CDR1 and CDR2: LGHNA, YNFKEQ. The length of the CDR3 is 14 residues. The CDR3: CASSLQGLSYEQYF. The CDR3 bases are TGTGCCAGCAGTTTACAGGGACTCTCCTACGAGCAGTACTTC.

This clone was recorded a few times. The rearrangement joins TRBV6-1 to TRBJ2-2; 10 bases match TRBD2. From germline, CDR1 is MNHNS and CDR2 SASEGT. The junction had 10 bases not matched to a gene; V was cut back by 6 bases and J by 3 bases. There are 17 residues in the CDR3. In DNA, the CDR3 is TGTGCCAGCAGCCCCAACCTAGCGGGAGATTACACCGGGGAGCTGTTTTTT. As protein: CASSPNLAGDYTGELFF.

Within the sample, this clone is medium-sized (0.01 to 0.1%). The rearrangement uses TRBV12-3 or TRBV12-4 and TRBJ2-2; D call uncertain. The CDR3 has 15 amino acids. V gave up 1 base and J gave up 2 bases, with 8 bases separating them. The CDR3: CASSLGQTNTGELFF. In nucleotides, the CDR3 is TGTGCCAGCAGTTTAGGCCAGACTAACACCGGGGAGCTGTTTTTT.